These 32 T cell receptor beta chains were sequenced from one sample in a study of blood T cell repertoires in COVID-19. The method was immunoSEQ multiplex PCR; TCRdb's version includes in-frame clones alone and lacks a portion of them. The repertoire holds over 250,000 clones, over 75% seen once, with about 10% in the top ten. The sample consisted of peripheral blood. All receptors derive from a woman aged 70-85 years with acute or convalescent COVID-19.

The rearrangement joins TRBV4-1 to TRBJ1-6, with D perhaps matching TRBD1 (5 bases). Germline lookup yields CDR1 MGHRA and CDR2 YSYEKL. CDR3 length equals 15 residues. Trimming pared 4 bases from V and 2 bases from J, leaving 9 bases between. The CDR3: CASSLGVTYNSPLHF. CDR3 bases: TGCGCCAGCAGCCTAGGGGTGACCTATAATTCACCCCTCCACTTT.

This clone has a single count. The chain uses TRBV10-1 and TRBJ1-1; no clear D. Trimming took 4 bases from V and 4 from J, leaving 10 bases between them. Germline V gene data show CDR1 as WNHNN and CDR2 as SYGVQD (reference sequence). This CDR3 has 13 residues. The CDR3: CASSGSTRTEAFF. For the CDR3, the DNA is TGCGCCAGCAGTGGTAGTACGCGCACTGAAGCTTTCTTT.

J is TRBJ2-1 and V is TRBV6-5; 8 positions match TRBD2. V lost 6 bases, J lost 10 bases, and 5 bases stayed unmatched. The CDR3 is made up of 12 amino acids. Germline CDR1 and CDR2: MNHEY and SVGAGI. CDR3 sequence reads: CASSRGGTEQFF. The DNA for the CDR3 is TGTGCCAGCAGCCGCGGGGGGACAGAGCAGTTCTTC.

The V and J genes are TRBV14 and TRBJ1-6; D perhaps matches TRBD1 (6 bases). CDR3 length: 16 amino acids. CDR1 and CDR2 from the germline V gene are SGHDN and FVKESK. Between the trimmed V and J ends, which lost 2 bases and 9 bases, there was a span of 17 bases. The CDR3: CASSQYAGAPFSPLHF. DNA of the CDR3: TGTGCCAGCAGCCAATATGCGGGGGCCCCTTTTTCACCCCTCCACTTT.

The CDR3 loop is CAGGTERTQPQHF. The CDR3 nucleotides read TGTGCCGGCGGGACGGAAAGGACCCAGCCCCAGCATTTT. The rearrangement links TRBV2 to TRBJ1-5, with D maybe TRBD1 (5 bases). The CDR3 has 13 amino acids. Germline values: CDR1 SNHLY, CDR2 FYNNEI. Trimming left V 11 bases short and J 7 bases short, with 18 bases between.

This clone has only one observation. Sequence at one end of the junction differs from germline and may be a read error. This sequence joins TRBV6-1 and TRBJ1-1, with D possibly TRBD1 on 5 matching bases. Germline V lookup: CDR1 MNHNS, CDR2 SASEGT. This CDR3 contains 17 residues. Here the CDR3 reads CASSEAWTNIMNTEAFF. In nucleotides, the CDR3 is TGTGCCAGTAGTGAAGCTTGGACAAACATCATGAACACTGAAGCTTTCTTT.

V gene TRBV15 combines with J gene TRBJ1-5; perhaps TRBD1 as D (6 bases). The CDR3 spans 17 residues. The ends were cut back, 4 bases at V and 6 bases at J, with 22 bases in the middle. Germline V lookup: CDR1 LNHNV, CDR2 YYDKDF (reference sequence). The CDR3 sequence: CATSIQSRGALRQPQHF. The CDR3 DNA is TGTGCCACCAGCATCCAAAGCCGGGGGGCCCTACGTCAGCCCCAGCATTTT.

The table lists this clone with a few counts. V gene TRBV7-2 combines with J gene TRBJ1-5; D gene ambiguous. Germline CDR1 and CDR2: SGHTA and FQGNSA. The CDR3 has 14 residues. V dropped 2 bases and J dropped 1 base, with 6 bases sitting between them. The DNA of the CDR3 is TGTGCCAGCAGCTTACGACAAAGCAATCAGCCCCAGCATTTT. It codes for CASSLRQSNQPQHF.

V is TRBV20-1 and J is TRBJ1-2; D ambiguous. Trimming shortened V by 0 bases and J by 6 bases, and 5 bases separated the two germline ends. Germline-derived CDR1 and CDR2 are DFQATT and SNEGSKA (reference sequence). This CDR3 has 11 amino acids. CDR3 in DNA: TGCAGTGCTAGAGATCTCGATGGCTACACCTTC. Encoded protein: CSARDLDGYTF.

The V and J genes are TRBV15 and TRBJ2-1; D not certain. The CDR3 extends over 15 amino acids. V was pared by 5 bases and J by 5 bases, with 16 bases between. Per the germline V gene, CDR1 is LNHNV and CDR2 is YYDKDF (reference sequence). CDR3 region: CATSPDHERHNEQFF. CDR3 sequence (DNA): TGTGCCACCAGCCCCGACCACGAGCGACACAATGAGCAGTTCTTC.

This clone was observed once. This chain uses TRBV7-2 with TRBJ2-1; D remains ambiguous. The germline CDR1 and CDR2 sequences are SGHTA and FQGNSA. The CDR3 consists of 15 residues. Trimming took 4 bases from V and 9 from J, leaving 19 bases between them. CDR3 protein: CASSSLILVMGEQFF. Written as DNA, the CDR3 is TGTGCCAGCAGCTCGCTGATCCTAGTTATGGGTGAGCAGTTCTTC.

The chain uses TRBV12-3 or TRBV12-4 and TRBJ2-3, with 7 bases lining up with TRBD2. The ends lost 6 bases at V and 4 bases at J; junction bases unmatched: 4. The length of the CDR3 is 13 residues. As DNA, the CDR3 is TGTGCCAGCAGAGGCCTAGCGGCAGATACGCAGTATTTT. The encoded protein is CASRGLAADTQYF.

The V and J genes are TRBV6-5 and TRBJ2-7, with a tentative D call TRBD2 (6 bases). The germline V gene encodes CDR1 MNHEY and CDR2 SVGAGI. The CDR3 has 15 residues. V was shortened by 6 bases and J by 0 bases, with 15 bases between the two germline ends. The CDR3: CASSFDGGSSYEQYF. DNA of the CDR3: TGTGCCAGCAGCTTTGACGGGGGAAGCTCCTACGAGCAGTACTTC.

CDR3 in DNA: TGCGCCAGCAGCCCTTCGCCGACAGGGATGAGTACTGAAGCTTTCTTT. It is translated as CASSPSPTGMSTEAFF. This chain links TRBV5-1 with TRBJ1-1, with 7 bases that match TRBD1. The length of the CDR3 is 16 residues. Germline CDR1 SGHRS, CDR2 YFSETQ. Losses at the gene ends were 4 bases for V and 5 bases for J; bases not matched to a gene: 14. Using reference TRBV5-1 and TRBJ1-1 for the parts outside the CDR3, the full variable domain is KAGVTQTPRYLIKTRGQQVTLSCSPISGHRSVSWYQQTPGQGLQFLFEYFSETQRNKGNFPGRFSGRQFSNSRSEMNVSTLELGDSALYLCASSPSPTGMSTEAFFGQGTRLTVV.

V and J are TRBV4-2 and TRBJ1-1; unclear D gene. Germline-derived CDR1 and CDR2 are LGHNA and YNFKEQ. The length of the CDR3 is 14 residues. V was cut by 1 base and J by 4 bases, with 10 bases left in between. The DNA of the CDR3 is TGTGCCAGCAGCCAAGTAGGACTCCCCACTGAAGCTTTCTTT. It yields the protein CASSQVGLPTEAFF.

The chain carries TRBV7-2 and TRBJ2-7; possibly TRBD2 for D (5 bases). The CDR3 has 14 amino acids. V lost 5 bases and J 7 bases, leaving 18 bases between the germline ends. The germline gives CDR1 SGHTA, CDR2 FQGNSA. CDR3 sequence (DNA): TGTGCCAGCAGCAATAGGGCGGGTGGTGGGGAGCAGTACTTC. Amino acid sequence: CASSNRAGGGEQYF. The full variable domain, rest sourced from reference TRBV7-2 and TRBJ2-7, is GAGVSQSPSNKVTEKGKDVELRCDPISGHTALYWYRQSLGQGLEFLIYFQGNSAPDKSGLPSDRFSAERTGGSVSTLTIQRTQQEDSAVYLCASSNRAGGGEQYFGPGTRLTVT.

The rearrangement links TRBV10-1 to TRBJ1-4, with 8 bases aligning to TRBD1. The CDR3 is 13 amino acids. With V trimmed by 6 bases and J by 7 bases, 4 bases remained unmatched. The germline V gene encodes CDR1 WNHNN and CDR2 SYGVQD (reference sequence). The DNA of the CDR3 is TGCGCCAGCAGCCGGGACAGGTCTGAAAAACTGTTTTTT. Translating gives CASSRDRSEKLFF.

The rearrangement uses TRBV28 and TRBJ1-1; a possible D gene is TRBD1 (5 bases). V was cut by 3 bases and J by 12 bases, with 23 bases left in between. CDR1 and CDR2 from the germline V gene are MDHEN and SYDVKM. There are 15 residues in the CDR3. CDR3 DNA sequence: TGTGCCAGCAGTTTGATCCTAGGGTACGGGGGGAGGACTTTCTTT. It codes for CASSLILGYGGRTFF. Variable domain in full (rest from reference TRBV28 and TRBJ1-1): DVKVTQSSRYLVKRTGEKVFLECVQDMDHENMFWYRQDPGLGLRLIYFSYDVKMKEKGDIPEGYSVSREKKERFSLILESASTNQTSMYLCASSLILGYGGRTFFGQGTRLTVV.

As for this clone: Distinct nucleotide sequences in the sample also encode this CDR3. The rearrangement links TRBV29-1 to TRBJ1-1; no definite D call. V was shortened by 6 bases and J by 1 base, with 9 bases between the two germline ends. The germline CDR1 and CDR2 sequences are SQVTM and ANQGSEA. The CDR3 is made up of 12 amino acids. The CDR3 DNA sequence: TGCAGCGTGAGGAGAGGGAACACTGAAGCTTTCTTT. Its protein is CSVRRGNTEAFF.

The chain uses TRBV2 and TRBJ2-1; TRBD2 might be the D (7 bases). V shed 0 bases and J shed 5 bases, with 23 bases lying between them. The germline gives CDR1 SNHLY, CDR2 FYNNEI. CDR3 length: 19 residues. CDR3 sequence reads: CASSEALKGGTGLDNEQFF. In nucleotides, the CDR3 is TGTGCCAGCAGTGAAGCGCTTAAGGGGGGGACGGGTCTAGACAATGAGCAGTTCTTC.

The genes are TRBV3-1 (or the pseudogene TRBV3-2) and TRBJ2-4; possibly TRBD2 for D (5 bases). The V end lost 3 bases, the J end lost 6 bases, and 12 bases lay between the germline ends. Germline V gene data show CDR1 as LGHDT and CDR2 as YNNKEL (reference sequence). This CDR3 spans 14 amino acids. CDR3 residues: CASSHRTGINIQYF. DNA for the CDR3: TGTGCCAGCAGCCATCGGACGGGGATAAACATTCAGTACTTC.

The chain links TRBV5-1 to TRBJ1-1; D is uncertain. The germline V and J ends were trimmed by 4 bases and 0 bases, with 7 bases remaining between them. From germline, CDR1 is SGHRS and CDR2 YFSETQ. The CDR3 has 13 amino acids. As DNA, the CDR3 is TGCGCCAGCAGCCTGTTTATGAACACTGAAGCTTTCTTT. It encodes CASSLFMNTEAFF.

The J gene is TRBJ2-7, the V gene TRBV6-5; 8 bases fit TRBD1. This CDR3 spans 13 amino acids. V was pared by 5 bases and J by 6 bases, with 6 bases of the junction left unmatched. Germline lookup yields CDR1 MNHEY and CDR2 SVGAGI. The chain's CDR3 is CASSLSDRAEQYF. The CDR3 nucleotides are TGTGCCAGCAGTCTGTCGGACAGGGCCGAGCAGTACTTC.

The chain carries TRBV7-3 and TRBJ1-2; D unresolved. The CDR3 is 12 residues long. The germline gives CDR1 SGHTA, CDR2 FQGTGA. V was clipped by 9 bases and J by 5 bases, with 13 bases between them. The CDR3 sequence is CASRYQEYGYTF. CDR3 nucleotide sequence: TGTGCCAGTAGATATCAAGAGTATGGCTACACCTTC. Drawing the rest from reference TRBV7-3 and TRBJ1-2, the complete variable domain is GAGVSQTPSNKVTEKGKYVELRCDPISGHTALYWYRQSLGQGPEFLIYFQGTGAADDSGLPNDRFFAVRPEGSVSTLKIQRTERGDSAVYLCASRYQEYGYTFGSGTRLTVV.

The rearrangement links TRBV6-5 to TRBJ1-1, with 8 bases aligning to TRBD1. Trimming cost V 7 bases and J 3 bases; bases outside gene matches: 4. CDR1 is MNHEY and CDR2 is SVGAGI in the germline V gene. There are 13 residues in the CDR3. In DNA form, the CDR3 reads TGTGCCAGCACCAAGACAGGGGACACTGAAGCTTTCTTT. Residues: CASTKTGDTEAFF.

The chain has TRBV7-3 and TRBJ2-5; 7 bases are shared with TRBD2. The CDR3 runs to 14 residues. Germline V gives CDR1 SGHTA, CDR2 FQGTGA. V shed 5 bases and J 3 bases; nucleotides not matched to a gene: 6. The CDR3 region has the DNA TGTGCCAGCAGCCGGGGCGGGAGTAAAGAGACCCAGTACTTC. It translates to CASSRGGSKETQYF.

The chain is built from TRBV6-5 and TRBJ2-1; 8 nucleotides align to TRBD1. V shed 3 bases, J shed 8 bases, and the junction held 9 bases outside the gene matches. The CDR3 contains 15 residues. Germline CDR1 and CDR2: MNHEY and SVGAGI. The CDR3 DNA reads as TGTGCCAGCAGTTATCTGGACAGGGTAAGGGATGAGCAGTTCTTC. Translated, it gives CASSYLDRVRDEQFF.

The V gene is TRBV7-9, the J gene TRBJ2-3, with 7 bases fitting TRBD1. V gave up 8 bases and J gave up 1 base; unmatched junction bases: 6. Germline V gene sequence: CDR1 SEHNR, CDR2 FQNEAQ (reference sequence). The CDR3 sequence is 14 residues long. CDR3 nucleotides: TGTGCCAGCGGTAGAGGGACAGGCACAGATACGCAGTATTTT. It encodes CASGRGTGTDTQYF.

This chain connects TRBV27 to TRBJ2-7, with a tentative D call TRBD2 (6 bases). Germline V gene lookup returns CDR1 MNHEY and CDR2 SMNVEV (reference sequence). Trimming took 2 bases from V and 6 from J, leaving 14 bases between them. The CDR3 runs to 14 residues. CDR3 coding DNA: TGTGCCAGCAGTTTAATCCCCCGGGGGTCCGAGCAGTACTTC. It translates to CASSLIPRGSEQYF.

The chain has TRBV5-1 and TRBJ2-1, with a weak D call TRBD1 (5 bases). Trimming took 7 bases from V and 3 from J, leaving 11 bases between them. Germline V gene lookup returns CDR1 SGHRS and CDR2 YFSETQ. This CDR3 spans 13 amino acids. The CDR3 DNA is TGCGCCAGCGCCCCGGACAACTACAATGAGCAGTTCTTC. It translates to CASAPDNYNEQFF.

The chain has TRBV5-1 and TRBJ2-2; no reliable D call. The length of the CDR3 is 14 residues. The germline CDR1 and CDR2 sequences are SGHRS and YFSETQ. Trimming took off 1 base at V and 7 bases at J, with 11 bases between the two ends. CDR3 protein: CASSLLIAVGELFF. Written as DNA, the CDR3 is TGCGCCAGCAGCTTGTTAATCGCGGTCGGGGAGCTGTTTTTT.

This clone was found a few times. The rearrangement links TRBV4-1 to TRBJ2-3, with a possible D match to TRBD2 (5 bases). Germline CDR1 and CDR2: MGHRA and YSYEKL. V lost 4 bases to trimming and J lost 2 bases, with 19 bases between them. This CDR3 region has 17 residues. The CDR3 DNA reads as TGCGCCAGCAGCCCCCTTGGAGGAGCTTCCATCACAGATACGCAGTATTTT. It encodes CASSPLGGASITDTQYF.